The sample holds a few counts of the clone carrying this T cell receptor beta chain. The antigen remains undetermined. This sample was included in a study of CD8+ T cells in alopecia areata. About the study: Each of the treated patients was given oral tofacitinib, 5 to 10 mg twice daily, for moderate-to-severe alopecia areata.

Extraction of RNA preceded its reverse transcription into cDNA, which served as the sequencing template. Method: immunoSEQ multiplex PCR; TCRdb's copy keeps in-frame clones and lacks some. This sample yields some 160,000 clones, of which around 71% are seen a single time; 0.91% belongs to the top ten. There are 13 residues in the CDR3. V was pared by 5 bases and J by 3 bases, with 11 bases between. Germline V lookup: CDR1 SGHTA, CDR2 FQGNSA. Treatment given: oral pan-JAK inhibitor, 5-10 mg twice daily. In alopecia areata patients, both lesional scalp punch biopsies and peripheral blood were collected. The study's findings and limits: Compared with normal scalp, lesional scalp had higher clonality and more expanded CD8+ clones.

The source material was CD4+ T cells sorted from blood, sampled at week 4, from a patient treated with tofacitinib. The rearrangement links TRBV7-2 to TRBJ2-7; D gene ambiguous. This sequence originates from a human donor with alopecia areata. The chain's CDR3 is CASSRNANYEQYF. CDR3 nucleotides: TGTGCCAGCAGCCGTAATGCTAACTACGAGCAGTACTTC.